Below are 32 T cell receptor beta chains sequenced from a single sample in a study of beta chain features in type 1 diabetes. General study points: When Type 1 diabetes patients were examined, their TCRB CDR3s proved moderately but significantly shorter in all four CD4+ subsets.

These receptors have no known antigen. The whole isolated RNA underwent reverse transcription, so sequencing captured expressed TCRB transcripts. Method: immunoSEQ multiplex PCR; TCRdb's copy keeps in-frame clones and lacks some. The table lists hundreds of thousands of clones, around an eighth of them singletons. The sequencing input was naive CD4+ T cells from blood. These receptors were collected from a young man with type 1 diabetes.

As to this clone: The sample carries other DNA sequences with the same CDR3. This chain links TRBV5-1 with TRBJ1-1, with D uncertain. The CDR3 spans 13 residues. V dropped 4 bases and J dropped 1 base, with 8 bases sitting between them. Germline V gives CDR1 SGHRS, CDR2 YFSETQ. The CDR3 DNA follows: TGCGCCAGCAGCCTCCGGGGGAACACTGAAGCTTTCTTT. Amino acids: CASSLRGNTEAFF.

In its sample, this clone was seen a few times. The chain combines TRBV9 with TRBJ2-7; D possibly matches TRBD1 or TRBD2 (6 bases each). There are 15 residues in the CDR3. The germline V gene encodes CDR1 SGDLS and CDR2 YYNGEE. V was pared by 2 bases and J by 7 bases, with 19 bases between. This CDR3 is CASSVLGGAEGEQYF. The CDR3 DNA reads TGTGCCAGCAGCGTTCTCGGGGGCGCAGAGGGTGAGCAGTACTTC. The complete variable domain, with remaining parts taken from reference TRBV9 and TRBJ2-7, reads DSGVTQTPKHLITATGQRVTLRCSPRSGDLSVYWYQQSLDQGLQFLIQYYNGEERAKGNILERFSAQQFPDLHSELNLSSLELGDSALYFCASSVLGGAEGEQYFGPGTRLTVT.

The chain recombines TRBV18 with TRBJ2-5, with TRBD2 identical over 12 bases. The CDR3 has 15 residues. Germline V gene lookup returns CDR1 KGHSH and CDR2 LQKENI. The trim removed 2 bases at V and 5 bases at J, leaving 3 bases unmatched. In DNA, the CDR3 is TGTGCCAGCTCACCAGGACTAGCGGGGCGGGAGACCCAGTACTTC. It translates to CASSPGLAGRETQYF.

This clone turned up a few times. The J gene is TRBJ1-2, the V gene TRBV10-3; no clear D. V was shortened by 3 bases and J by 0 bases, with 11 bases between the two germline ends. CDR3 length equals 15 residues. Germline CDR1 reads ENHRY; CDR2 reads SYGVKD. This CDR3 reads CAISERDPANYGYTF. Here the CDR3 DNA reads TGTGCCATCAGTGAACGGGATCCGGCTAACTATGGCTACACCTTC.

This clone was observed a handful of times. The chain carries TRBV9 and TRBJ1-6; 10 bases match TRBD1. This CDR3 has 15 residues. Germline CDR1 reads SGDLS; CDR2 reads YYNGEE. After removal of 4 bases from V and 7 bases from J, the junction contained 5 bases not matched to a gene. Here the CDR3 reads CASSPRDRGNSPLHF. CDR3 sequence (DNA): TGTGCCAGCAGCCCCCGGGACAGGGGCAATTCACCCCTCCACTTT.

This clone turned up a few times. The chain joins TRBV7-9 to TRBJ1-2, with D hard to call. Trimming cost V 5 bases and J 0 bases, with 10 bases left between them. The CDR3 is 14 amino acids. Germline CDR1 reads SEHNR; CDR2 reads FQNEAQ (reference sequence). The CDR3 sequence is CASSPPGPNYGYTF. The CDR3 region has the DNA TGTGCCAGCAGCCCCCCAGGCCCTAACTATGGCTACACCTTC.

The V and J genes are TRBV14 and TRBJ1-1; D not certain. Deletions cut 0 bases from V and 11 bases from J, with 16 bases between. The CDR3 contains 14 residues. CDR1 SGHDN and CDR2 FVKESK come from the germline V gene. As DNA, the CDR3 is TGTGCCAGCAGCCAAGATCCGCGGGAGGTCTGGGCTTTCTTT. It encodes CASSQDPREVWAFF.

This clone was counted only a few times. The chain links TRBV9 to TRBJ2-3; D call uncertain. The length of the CDR3 is 11 residues. Trimming took 6 bases from V and 3 from J, leaving 5 bases between them. Germline CDR1 is SGDLS and CDR2 is YYNGEE. CDR3 in amino acids: CASMGTDTQYF. CDR3 DNA: TGTGCCAGCATGGGGACAGATACGCAGTATTTT.

This clone was found a few times. The gene calls are TRBV4-1 and TRBJ1-2; D may be TRBD1 (5 bases). CDR1 and CDR2 (germline): MGHRA, YSYEKL. The CDR3 length is 15 residues. The V end was cut by 0 bases, the J end by 4 bases, with 12 bases between. The CDR3 spells CASSQDGAGTYGYTF. In DNA, the CDR3 is TGCGCCAGCAGCCAAGACGGGGCAGGAACCTATGGCTACACCTTC.

The chain has TRBV29-1 and TRBJ1-2; 9 bases agree with TRBD1. The CDR3 consists of 12 residues. Germline values: CDR1 SQVTM, CDR2 ANQGSEA. The V and J ends lost 4 bases and 7 bases, in that order; junction bases with no gene match: 4. The CDR3: CSVGDRESGYTF. CDR3 sequence (DNA): TGCAGCGTTGGGGACAGGGAAAGTGGCTACACCTTC. Combining the CDR3 with reference TRBV29-1 and TRBJ1-2 gives the whole variable domain SAVISQKPSRDICQRGTSLTIQCQVDSQVTMMFWYRQQPGQSLTLIATANQGSEATYESGFVIDKFPISRPNLTFSTLTVSNMSPEDSSIYLCSVGDRESGYTFGSGTRLTVV.

This clone appeared a few times. The rearrangement joins TRBV5-1 to TRBJ2-2; no clear D. The V end lost 0 bases, the J end lost 2 bases, and 14 bases lay between the germline ends. The CDR3 is made up of 17 amino acids. CDR1 is SGHRS, CDR2 YFSETQ, per germline. The CDR3 reads CASSLGRLGSNTGELFF. The CDR3 coding sequence is TGCGCCAGCAGCTTGGGCCGTTTGGGCAGTAACACCGGGGAGCTGTTTTTT.

This clone was seen a handful of times. The sample contains more than one DNA sequence encoding this CDR3. The rearrangement uses TRBV29-1 and TRBJ2-5; no reliable D call. V was pared by 7 bases and J by 1 base, with 13 bases between. The V gene's germline CDR1 is SQVTM and CDR2 ANQGSEA. CDR3 length: 13 amino acids. In DNA form, the CDR3 reads TGCAGCGGTGCGTCAGGACCCCAAGAGACCCAGTACTTC. Encoded protein: CSGASGPQETQYF.

A few counts support this clone. The CDR3 bases are TGCAGCGTTCGTTTACAGGGGTCTCCTGAAGCTTTCTTT. Translated, it gives CSVRLQGSPEAFF. The chain couples TRBV29-1 to TRBJ1-1; 7 nucleotides agree with TRBD1. This CDR3 is built from 13 residues. The germline gives CDR1 SQVTM, CDR2 ANQGSEA. The V segment lost 5 bases and the J segment 6 bases; nucleotides outside the gene matches: 9.

The chain combines TRBV5-4 with TRBJ2-7; D might be TRBD1 (6 bases). This CDR3 contains 13 residues. Trimming removed 4 bases at V and 3 bases at J, with 11 bases between. Germline CDR1 and CDR2: SGHNT and YYREEE (reference sequence). The CDR3 loop is CASSATDSYEQYF. CDR3 DNA: TGTGCCAGCAGCGCAACGGACAGCTACGAGCAGTACTTC.

Comment on this clone: At the DNA level, this CDR3 is encoded by other sequences in the same sample as well. The chain is built from TRBV14 and TRBJ2-1; D is perhaps TRBD1 (6 bases). Germline V gives CDR1 SGHDN, CDR2 FVKESK. The V gene lost 4 bases and the J gene lost 5 bases, with 9 bases spanning the gap. The CDR3 runs to 13 residues. CDR3 in DNA: TGTGCCAGCAGCCCTAGGACAGACAATGAGCAGTTCTTC. Residues: CASSPRTDNEQFF.

This clone was recorded a few times. The rearrangement joins TRBV28 to TRBJ2-5; 8 bases match TRBD2. The CDR3 loop spans 15 amino acids. J was trimmed by 2 bases and V by 5 bases; bases with no gene match: 7. Germline CDR1 and CDR2: MDHEN and SYDVKM. CDR3 DNA: TGTGCCAGCAGTCTCGGGGGGGGTACTCAAGAGACCCAGTACTTC. Amino acid sequence: CASSLGGGTQETQYF. Complete variable domain (other parts from reference TRBV28 and TRBJ2-5): DVKVTQSSRYLVKRTGEKVFLECVQDMDHENMFWYRQDPGLGLRLIYFSYDVKMKEKGDIPEGYSVSREKKERFSLILESASTNQTSMYLCASSLGGGTQETQYFGPGTRLLVL.

Concerning this clone: Other DNA sequences in the same sample also yield this CDR3. This chain links TRBV10-3 with TRBJ1-1; unclear D gene. The germline V and J ends were trimmed by 3 bases and 1 base, with 3 bases remaining between them. The CDR3 runs to 12 residues. CDR1 is ENHRY, CDR2 SYGVKD, per germline. For the CDR3, the DNA is TGTGCCATCAGTGACAGGAACACTGAAGCTTTCTTT. Translation gives CAISDRNTEAFF.

This clone was seen a few times. This chain connects TRBV5-4 to TRBJ2-7; the D is unclear. The V and J ends lost 4 bases and 3 bases respectively, with 14 bases between them. Looked up from germline, CDR1 is SGHNT and CDR2 is YYREEE (reference sequence). The length of the CDR3 is 14 residues. CDR3 region: CASSPWPVSYEQYF. CDR3 DNA sequence: TGTGCCAGCAGCCCCTGGCCCGTGAGCTACGAGCAGTACTTC.

V and J are TRBV6-5 and TRBJ2-5; no clear D gene. This CDR3 contains 14 residues. V shed 5 bases and J shed 5 bases, with 15 bases lying between them. The germline V gene encodes CDR1 MNHEY and CDR2 SVGAGI. The CDR3 reads CASSRNVMGETQYF. The CDR3 DNA is TGTGCCAGCAGTCGCAATGTGATGGGGGAGACCCAGTACTTC.

This rearrangement joins TRBV30 to TRBJ1-2; tentatively, D is TRBD1 (5 bases). Germline V gives CDR1 GTSNPN, CDR2 SVGIG (reference sequence). CDR3 length: 14 amino acids. Between the trimmed V and J ends, which lost 4 bases and 6 bases, there was a span of 18 bases. CDR3 sequence (DNA): TGTGCCTGGATTCGGGACCTCAGTGAGAATGGCTACACCTTC. Translated, it gives CAWIRDLSENGYTF.

This chain links TRBV7-2 with TRBJ2-3; 11 bases agree with TRBD1. With V trimmed by 4 bases and J by 5 bases, 2 bases remained unmatched. Per germline, CDR1 SGHTA and CDR2 FQGNSA. The CDR3 runs to 14 residues. CDR3 amino acids: CASSWTGGEDTQYF. CDR3 nucleotides: TGTGCCAGCAGCTGGACAGGGGGCGAAGATACGCAGTATTTT.

This clone was recorded a few times. This chain joins TRBV27 and TRBJ1-1; TRBD1 matches at 8 bases. With 6 bases clipped from V and 2 bases from J, the junction kept 8 bases outside the gene matches. This CDR3 region has 15 residues. Germline V gene lookup returns CDR1 MNHEY and CDR2 SMNVEV (reference sequence). The CDR3 sequence: CASREDRVANTEAFF. For the CDR3, the DNA is TGTGCCAGCAGGGAGGACAGGGTGGCCAACACTGAAGCTTTCTTT.

The chain joins TRBV18 to TRBJ2-2; 9 bases are a match to TRBD2. The trim removed 1 base at V and 0 bases at J, leaving 0 bases unmatched. Germline V CDR1 and CDR2: KGHSH, LQKENI. The CDR3 runs to 16 residues. CDR3 DNA: TGTGCCAGCTCACCACAGCGGGGGGCGAACACCGGGGAGCTGTTTTTT. It yields the protein CASSPQRGANTGELFF.

The chain is built from TRBV23-1 and TRBJ2-6; perhaps D is TRBD1 or TRBD2 (5 bases each). TRBV23-1 falls under the ORF class, with uncertain function. The CDR3 is 18 residues long. The V and J ends lost 7 bases and 1 base respectively, with 20 bases between them. DNA of the CDR3: TGCGCCAGCACCACAAAGGGGACGGAGATATCTGGGGCCAACGTCCTGACTTTC. The encoded protein is CASTTKGTEISGANVLTF.

The chain is built from TRBV7-9 and TRBJ1-2; a possible D gene is TRBD1 (5 bases). The V end was cut by 7 bases, the J end by 4 bases, with 10 bases between. CDR1 and CDR2 (germline): SEHNR, FQNEAQ (reference sequence). The CDR3 contains 12 residues. CDR3 DNA: TGTGCCAGCACCGGGGGACTCTATGGCTACACCTTC. Residues: CASTGGLYGYTF.

This clone occurred a few times. The chain links TRBV9 to TRBJ2-3; 11 bases map to TRBD2. CDR1 is SGDLS, CDR2 YYNGEE, per germline. V lost 0 bases and J lost 6; bases outside the gene matches: 6. The CDR3 contains 16 residues. The chain's CDR3 is CASSVVSGGALDTQYF. CDR3 DNA sequence: TGTGCCAGCAGCGTAGTTAGCGGGGGGGCCCTCGATACGCAGTATTTT. The full variable domain, completed using reference TRBV9 and TRBJ2-3, is DSGVTQTPKHLITATGQRVTLRCSPRSGDLSVYWYQQSLDQGLQFLIQYYNGEERAKGNILERFSAQQFPDLHSELNLSSLELGDSALYFCASSVVSGGALDTQYFGPGTRLTVL.

The V gene is TRBV27, the J gene TRBJ1-2, with 11 nucleotides matching TRBD1. With 5 bases clipped from V and 5 bases from J, the junction kept 7 bases outside the gene matches. Looked up from germline, CDR1 is MNHEY and CDR2 is SMNVEV (reference sequence). The CDR3 is 15 residues long. CDR3 sequence: CASSVTDRGRYGYTF. In DNA, the CDR3 is TGTGCCAGCAGTGTGACGGACAGGGGGCGATATGGCTACACCTTC.

The V and J genes are TRBV10-3 and TRBJ1-5; D not resolved. The V and J ends lost 2 bases and 6 bases respectively, with 11 bases between them. CDR3 length equals 14 residues. Germline V gives CDR1 ENHRY, CDR2 SYGVKD. This CDR3 reads CAISEEERAQPQHF. The CDR3 coding sequence is TGTGCCATCAGTGAGGAGGAGAGGGCTCAGCCCCAGCATTTT.

This chain joins TRBV10-3 and TRBJ1-6; D gene ambiguous. CDR1 ENHRY and CDR2 SYGVKD come from the germline V gene. This CDR3 has 16 amino acids. Trimming removed 2 bases at V and 0 bases at J, with 8 bases between. The CDR3: CAISETGSSYNSPLHF. The CDR3 coding sequence is TGTGCCATCAGTGAGACGGGGAGCTCCTATAATTCACCCCTCCACTTT.

V is TRBV28 and J is TRBJ2-5; 11 positions agree with TRBD1. Germline V lookup: CDR1 MDHEN, CDR2 SYDVKM. The CDR3 sequence is 15 residues long. The trim removed 11 bases at V and 4 bases at J, leaving 12 bases unmatched. The CDR3 region is CAARPTDRGRETQYF. The CDR3 bases are TGTGCCGCACGACCTACGGACAGGGGGCGAGAGACCCAGTACTTC.

This clone was observed a few times. The DNA of the CDR3 is TGTGCCAGCAGTTTCCGGGACAGGGTCCACGAGCAGTACTTC. Amino acid sequence: CASSFRDRVHEQYF. The chain combines TRBV5-6 with TRBJ2-7; 9 bases match TRBD1. V gave up 5 bases and J gave up 5 bases; unmatched junction bases: 8. CDR3 size: 14 residues. The germline CDR1 and CDR2 sequences are SGHDT and YYEEEE.

This chain joins TRBV6-1 and TRBJ2-2, with D perhaps assigned TRBD1 or TRBD2 (5 bases each). CDR1 is MNHNS and CDR2 is SASEGT in the germline V gene. This CDR3 is 15 amino acids long. V lost 5 bases and J lost 1, with 11 bases in between. The CDR3 loop is CASSPGRENTGELFF. CDR3 sequence (DNA): TGTGCCAGCAGTCCGGGACGAGAGAACACCGGGGAGCTGTTTTTT.